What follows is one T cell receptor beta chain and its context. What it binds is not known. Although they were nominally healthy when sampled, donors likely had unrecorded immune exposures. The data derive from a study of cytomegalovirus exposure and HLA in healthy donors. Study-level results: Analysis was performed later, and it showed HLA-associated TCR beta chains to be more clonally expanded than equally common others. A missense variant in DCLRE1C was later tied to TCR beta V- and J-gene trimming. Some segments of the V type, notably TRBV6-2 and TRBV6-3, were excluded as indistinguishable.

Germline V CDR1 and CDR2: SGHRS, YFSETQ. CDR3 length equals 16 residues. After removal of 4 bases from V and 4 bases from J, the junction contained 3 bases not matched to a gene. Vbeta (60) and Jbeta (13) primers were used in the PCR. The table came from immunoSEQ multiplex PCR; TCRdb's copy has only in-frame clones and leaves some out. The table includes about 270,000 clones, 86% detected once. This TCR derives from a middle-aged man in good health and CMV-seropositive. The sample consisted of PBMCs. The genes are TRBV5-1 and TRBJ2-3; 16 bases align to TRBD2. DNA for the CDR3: TGCGCCAGCAGCGCCGGGACTAGCGGGAGGGCAGATACGCAGTATTTT. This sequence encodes CASSAGTSGRADTQYF.